This paragraph reports one T cell receptor (beta chain). The target antigen is unknown. Germline V gives CDR1 MNHEY, CDR2 SVGEGT. V shed 0 bases and J 5 bases; nucleotides not matched to a gene: 7. CDR3 length: 17 amino acids. TCRdb recomputed calls from the reads with MiXCR, one row per CDR3 protein. The sample contains 150,000 to 200,000 distinct CDR3 sequences, 25% to 30% of which appear only once. These data come from a study of T cell repertoires in cytomegalovirus infection. Turning to the study itself: TCR beta signatures that were public indicated CMV infection and matching HLA type. General study findings and limits: The ex vivo response showed dominance by HLA-C-restricted CMV-specific TCR beta clonotypes.

The receptor was derived from a human donor in good health (CMV status not recorded). Some clones in this sample may be carry-over from other donors' samples. The sequenced sample was PBMCs. The V call is TRBV6-2 or TRBV6-3, the J call TRBJ2-2; 9 bases map to TRBD2. The CDR3 nucleotides are TGTGCCAGCAGTTACTCTAGCGGGGGCTTGAGGACCGGGGAGCTGTTTTTT. Its protein product is CASSYSSGGLRTGELFF.